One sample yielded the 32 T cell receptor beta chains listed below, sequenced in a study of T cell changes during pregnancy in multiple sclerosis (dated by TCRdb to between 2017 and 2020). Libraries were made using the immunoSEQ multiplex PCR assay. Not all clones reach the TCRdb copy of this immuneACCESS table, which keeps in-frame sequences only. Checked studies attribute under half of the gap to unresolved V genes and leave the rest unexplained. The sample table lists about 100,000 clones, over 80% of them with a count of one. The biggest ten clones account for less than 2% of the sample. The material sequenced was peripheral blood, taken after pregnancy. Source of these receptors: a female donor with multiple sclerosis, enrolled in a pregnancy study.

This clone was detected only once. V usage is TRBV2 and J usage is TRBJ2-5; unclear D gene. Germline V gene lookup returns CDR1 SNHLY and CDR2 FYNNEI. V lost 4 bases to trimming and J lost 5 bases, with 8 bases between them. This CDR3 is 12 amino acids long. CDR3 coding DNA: TGTGCCAGCAGTGTACGTAGTGAGACCCAGTACTTC. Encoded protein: CASSVRSETQYF.

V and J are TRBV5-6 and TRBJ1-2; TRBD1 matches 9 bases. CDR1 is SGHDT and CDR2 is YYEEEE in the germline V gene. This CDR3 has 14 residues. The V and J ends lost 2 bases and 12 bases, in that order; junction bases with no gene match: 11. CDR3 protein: CASSLGTGPLFNTF. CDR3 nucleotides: TGTGCCAGCAGCTTAGGGACAGGGCCCCTTTTCAACACCTTC.

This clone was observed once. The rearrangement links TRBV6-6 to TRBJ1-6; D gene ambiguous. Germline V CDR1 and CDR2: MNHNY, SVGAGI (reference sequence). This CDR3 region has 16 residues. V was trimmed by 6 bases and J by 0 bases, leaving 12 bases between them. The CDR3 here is CASRPDRSSYNSPLHF. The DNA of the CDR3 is TGTGCCAGCAGACCTGACCGGAGCTCCTATAATTCACCCCTCCACTTT.

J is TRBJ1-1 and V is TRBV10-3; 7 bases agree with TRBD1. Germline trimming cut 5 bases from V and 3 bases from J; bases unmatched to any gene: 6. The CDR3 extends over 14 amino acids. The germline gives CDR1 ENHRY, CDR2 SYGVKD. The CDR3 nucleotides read TGTGCCATCAGTCCAGGGGGATTCGACACTGAAGCTTTCTTT. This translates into CAISPGGFDTEAFF.

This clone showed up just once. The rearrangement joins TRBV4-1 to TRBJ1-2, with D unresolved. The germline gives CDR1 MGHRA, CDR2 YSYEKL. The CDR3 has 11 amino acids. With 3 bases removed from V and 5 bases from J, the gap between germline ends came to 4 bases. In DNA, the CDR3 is TGCGCCAGCAGCCACACATATGGCTACACCTTC. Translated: CASSHTYGYTF.

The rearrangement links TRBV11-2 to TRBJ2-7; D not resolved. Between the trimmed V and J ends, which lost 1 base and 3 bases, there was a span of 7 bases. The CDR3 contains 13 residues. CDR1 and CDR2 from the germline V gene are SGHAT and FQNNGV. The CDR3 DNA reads TGTGCCAGCAGCTTAGTAGTAAGCTACGAGCAGTACTTC. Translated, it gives CASSLVVSYEQYF.

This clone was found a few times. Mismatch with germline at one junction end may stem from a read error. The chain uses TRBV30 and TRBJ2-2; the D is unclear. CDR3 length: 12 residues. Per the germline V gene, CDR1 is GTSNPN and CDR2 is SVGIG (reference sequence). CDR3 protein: CAWSLNTVELFF. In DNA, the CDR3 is TGTGCCTGGAGCCTGAACACCGTGGAGCTGTTTTTT. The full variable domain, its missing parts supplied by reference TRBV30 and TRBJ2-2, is SQTIHQWPATLVQPVGSPLSLECTVEGTSNPNLYWYRQAAGRGLQLLFYSVGIGQISSEVPQNLSASRPQDRQFILSSKKLLLSDSGFYLCAWSLNTVELFFGEGSRLTVL.

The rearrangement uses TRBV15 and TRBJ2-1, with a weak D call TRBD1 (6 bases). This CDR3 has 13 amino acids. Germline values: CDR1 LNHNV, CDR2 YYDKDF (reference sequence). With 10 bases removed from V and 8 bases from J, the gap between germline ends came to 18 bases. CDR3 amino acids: CAIAAGGRDEQFF. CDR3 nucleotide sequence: TGTGCCATCGCCGCTGGGGGCCGAGATGAGCAGTTCTTC.

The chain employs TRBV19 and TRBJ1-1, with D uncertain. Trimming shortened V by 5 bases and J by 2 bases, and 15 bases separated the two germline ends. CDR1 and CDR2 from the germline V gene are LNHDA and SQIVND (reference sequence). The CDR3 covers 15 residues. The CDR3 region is CASSPTGILNTEAFF. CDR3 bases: TGTGCCAGTAGTCCTACCGGGATCCTAAACACTGAAGCTTTCTTT.

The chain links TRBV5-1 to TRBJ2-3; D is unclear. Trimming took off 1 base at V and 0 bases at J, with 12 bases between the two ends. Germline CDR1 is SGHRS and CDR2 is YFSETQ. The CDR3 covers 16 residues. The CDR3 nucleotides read TGCGCCAGCAGCTTGCGCCCACCAACTAGCACAGATACGCAGTATTTT. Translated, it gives CASSLRPPTSTDTQYF.

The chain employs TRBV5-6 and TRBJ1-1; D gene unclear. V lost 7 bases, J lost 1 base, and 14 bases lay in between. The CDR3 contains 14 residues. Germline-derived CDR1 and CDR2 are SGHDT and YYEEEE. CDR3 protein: CASGTPTQNTEAFF. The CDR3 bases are TGTGCCAGCGGCACTCCGACACAGAACACTGAAGCTTTCTTT.

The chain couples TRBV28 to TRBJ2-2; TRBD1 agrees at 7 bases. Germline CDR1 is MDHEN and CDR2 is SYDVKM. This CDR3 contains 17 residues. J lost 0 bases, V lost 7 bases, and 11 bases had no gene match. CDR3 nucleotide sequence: TGTGCCAGCATTCCCTGGCCCGGGACAGCGAACACCGGGGAGCTGTTTTTT. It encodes CASIPWPGTANTGELFF.

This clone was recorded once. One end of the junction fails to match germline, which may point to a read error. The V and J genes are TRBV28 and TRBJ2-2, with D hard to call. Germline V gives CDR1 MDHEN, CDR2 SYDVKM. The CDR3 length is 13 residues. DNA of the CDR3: TGTGCCAGCACTTTACGGAACACCGGGGAGCTGTTTTTT. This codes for CASTLRNTGELFF.

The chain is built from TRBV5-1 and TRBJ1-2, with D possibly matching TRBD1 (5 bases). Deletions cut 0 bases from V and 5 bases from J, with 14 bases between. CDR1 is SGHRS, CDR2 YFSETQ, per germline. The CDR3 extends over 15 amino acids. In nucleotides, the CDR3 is TGCGCCAGCAGCTTGGCGTTGGGGCCTATGTATGGCTACACCTTC. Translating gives CASSLALGPMYGYTF.

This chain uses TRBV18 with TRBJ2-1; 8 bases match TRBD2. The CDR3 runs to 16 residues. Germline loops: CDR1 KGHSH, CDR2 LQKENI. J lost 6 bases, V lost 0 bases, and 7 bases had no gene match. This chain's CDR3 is CASSPPGGGPSNEQFF. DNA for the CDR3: TGTGCCAGCTCACCACCGGGCGGGGGGCCGTCCAATGAGCAGTTCTTC.

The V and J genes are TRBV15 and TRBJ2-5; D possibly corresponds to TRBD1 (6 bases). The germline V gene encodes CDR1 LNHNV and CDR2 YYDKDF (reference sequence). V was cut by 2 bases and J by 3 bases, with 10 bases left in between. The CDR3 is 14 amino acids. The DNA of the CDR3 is TGTGCCACCAGCAGACCCCGGACAGAAGAGACCCAGTACTTC. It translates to CATSRPRTEETQYF.

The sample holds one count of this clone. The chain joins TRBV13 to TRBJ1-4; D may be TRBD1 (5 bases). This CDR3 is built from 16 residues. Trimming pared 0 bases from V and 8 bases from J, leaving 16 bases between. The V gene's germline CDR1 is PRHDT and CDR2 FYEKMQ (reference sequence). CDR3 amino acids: CASSLGMGGGEEKLFF. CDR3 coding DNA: TGTGCCAGCAGCTTAGGCATGGGTGGAGGGGAAGAAAAACTGTTTTTT.

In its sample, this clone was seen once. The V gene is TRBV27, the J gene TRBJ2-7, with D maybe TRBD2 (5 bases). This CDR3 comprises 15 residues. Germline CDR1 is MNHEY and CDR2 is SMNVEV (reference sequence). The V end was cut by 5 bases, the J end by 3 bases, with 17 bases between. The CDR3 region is CASSPSLASNYEQYF. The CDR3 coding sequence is TGTGCCAGCAGTCCCTCCCTAGCCAGCAACTACGAGCAGTACTTC.

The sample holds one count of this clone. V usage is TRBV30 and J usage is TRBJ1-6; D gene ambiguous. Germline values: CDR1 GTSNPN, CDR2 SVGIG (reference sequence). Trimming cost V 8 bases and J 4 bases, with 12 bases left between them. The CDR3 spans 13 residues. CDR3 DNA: TGTGCCACCAGGCAGGTGTATAATTCACCCCTCCACTTT. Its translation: CATRQVYNSPLHF.

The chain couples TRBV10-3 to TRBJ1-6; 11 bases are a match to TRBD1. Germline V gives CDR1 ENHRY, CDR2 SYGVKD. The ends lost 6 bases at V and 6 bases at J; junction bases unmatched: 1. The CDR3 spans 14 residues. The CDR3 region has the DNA TGTGCCATCAGCGGGACAGGGGGTAATTCACCCCTCCACTTT. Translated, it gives CAISGTGGNSPLHF.

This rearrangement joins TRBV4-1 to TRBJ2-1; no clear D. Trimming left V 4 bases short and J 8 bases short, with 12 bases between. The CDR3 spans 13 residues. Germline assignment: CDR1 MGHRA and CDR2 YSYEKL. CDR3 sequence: CASSRVQYHEQFF. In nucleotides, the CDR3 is TGCGCCAGCAGCCGAGTACAGTACCATGAGCAGTTCTTC.

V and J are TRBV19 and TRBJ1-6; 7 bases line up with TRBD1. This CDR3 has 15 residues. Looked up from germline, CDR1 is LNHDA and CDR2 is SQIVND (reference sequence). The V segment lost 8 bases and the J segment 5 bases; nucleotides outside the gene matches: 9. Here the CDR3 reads CASSPGQSNNSPLHF. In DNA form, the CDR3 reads TGTGCCAGTTCGCCGGGACAGAGCAATAATTCACCCCTCCACTTT.

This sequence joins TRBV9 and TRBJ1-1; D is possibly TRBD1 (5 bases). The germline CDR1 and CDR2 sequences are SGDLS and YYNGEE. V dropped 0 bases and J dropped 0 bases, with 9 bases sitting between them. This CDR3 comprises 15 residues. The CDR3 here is CASSVGSTVNTEAFF. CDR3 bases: TGTGCCAGCAGCGTAGGCTCGACAGTGAACACTGAAGCTTTCTTT.

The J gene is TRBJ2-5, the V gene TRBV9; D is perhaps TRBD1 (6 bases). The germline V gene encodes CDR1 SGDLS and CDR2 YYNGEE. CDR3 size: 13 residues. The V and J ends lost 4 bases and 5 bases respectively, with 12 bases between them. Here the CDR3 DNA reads TGTGCCAGCAGCAAAACAGGGAGTGAGACCCAGTACTTC. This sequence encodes CASSKTGSETQYF. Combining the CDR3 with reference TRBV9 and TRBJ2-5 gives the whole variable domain DSGVTQTPKHLITATGQRVTLRCSPRSGDLSVYWYQQSLDQGLQFLIQYYNGEERAKGNILERFSAQQFPDLHSELNLSSLELGDSALYFCASSKTGSETQYFGPGTRLLVL.

DNA of the CDR3: TGTGCCAGCAGCTCTCTAGCGGGGAGCACAGATACGCAGTATTTT. This codes for CASSSLAGSTDTQYF. V is TRBV6-1 and J is TRBJ2-3, with 9 nucleotides matching TRBD2. Trimming at V came to 6 bases and at J to 0 bases, leaving 4 bases not matched to a gene. The germline gives CDR1 MNHNS, CDR2 SASEGT. This CDR3 contains 15 residues.

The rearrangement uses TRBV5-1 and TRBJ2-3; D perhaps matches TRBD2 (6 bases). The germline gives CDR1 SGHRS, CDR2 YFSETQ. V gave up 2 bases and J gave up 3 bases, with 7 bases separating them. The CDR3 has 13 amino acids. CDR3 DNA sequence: TGCGCCAGCAGCTTAGGGACTACAGATACGCAGTATTTT. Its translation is CASSLGTTDTQYF.

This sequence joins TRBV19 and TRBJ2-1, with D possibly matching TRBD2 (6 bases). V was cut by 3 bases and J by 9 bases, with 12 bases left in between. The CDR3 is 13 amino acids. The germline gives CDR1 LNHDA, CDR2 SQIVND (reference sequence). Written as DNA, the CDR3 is TGTGCCAGTAGTATGTTCGGGGGAATTGAGCAGTTCTTC. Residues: CASSMFGGIEQFF.

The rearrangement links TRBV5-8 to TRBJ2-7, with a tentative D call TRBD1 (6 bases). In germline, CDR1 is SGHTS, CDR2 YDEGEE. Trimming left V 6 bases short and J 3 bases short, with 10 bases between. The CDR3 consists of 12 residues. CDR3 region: CASIRGGYEQYF. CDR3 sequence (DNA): TGTGCCAGCATACGAGGGGGCTACGAGCAGTACTTC.

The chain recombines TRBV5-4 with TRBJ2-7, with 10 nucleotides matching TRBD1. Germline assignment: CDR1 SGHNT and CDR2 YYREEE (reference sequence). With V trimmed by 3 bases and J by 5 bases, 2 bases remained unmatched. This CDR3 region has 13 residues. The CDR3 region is CASSWDRGNEQYF. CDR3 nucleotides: TGTGCCAGCAGCTGGGACAGGGGCAACGAGCAGTACTTC.

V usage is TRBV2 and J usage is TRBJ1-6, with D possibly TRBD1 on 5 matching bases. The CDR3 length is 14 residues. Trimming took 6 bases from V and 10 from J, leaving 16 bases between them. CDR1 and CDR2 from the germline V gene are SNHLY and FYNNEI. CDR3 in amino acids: CASSRRQTDSPLHF. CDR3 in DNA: TGTGCCAGCAGCCGCCGACAGACCGACTCACCCCTCCACTTT.

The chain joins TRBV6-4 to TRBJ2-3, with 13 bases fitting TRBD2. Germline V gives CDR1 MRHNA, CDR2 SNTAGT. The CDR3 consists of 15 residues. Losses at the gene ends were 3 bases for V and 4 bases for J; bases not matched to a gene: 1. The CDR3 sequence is CASSETSGGADTQYF. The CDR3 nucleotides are TGTGCCAGCAGTGAAACTAGCGGGGGGGCAGATACGCAGTATTTT.

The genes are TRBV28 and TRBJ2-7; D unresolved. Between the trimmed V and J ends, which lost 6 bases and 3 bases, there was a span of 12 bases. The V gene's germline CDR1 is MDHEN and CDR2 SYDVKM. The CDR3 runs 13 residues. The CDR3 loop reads CASSPYADYEQYF. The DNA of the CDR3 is TGTGCCAGCAGCCCTTACGCGGACTACGAGCAGTACTTC.